This T cell receptor beta chain was identified during a study of blood T cell repertoires in COVID-19. The overall study: Spain, Italy and the United States supplied samples that represented acute and convalescent COVID-19. Sources were T cells, B-cell-depleted T cells, or PBMCs; the material itself was cDNA or gDNA.

Germline CDR1 reads SNHLY; CDR2 reads FYNNEI. J was trimmed by 4 bases and V by 8 bases; bases with no gene match: 13. The CDR3 sequence is 15 residues long. In the study's own analysis: Scientists estimated how many nucleated cells there were by amplifying reference gene primers. The protocol was immunoSEQ multiplex PCR, while the TCRdb copy is restricted to in-frame clones and leaves out a portion. That table is the source of V, J and clone size, and D and trimming were worked out from the DNA. Of fewer than 150,000 clones in the sample, approximately 88% were seen once. The chain combines TRBV2 with TRBJ2-5; TRBD1 matches 7 bases. The receptor's source is a woman under 40 who had recovered from COVID-19. Sequencing was performed on peripheral blood. The CDR3 sequence is CASGDIRTGSETQYF. Here the CDR3 DNA reads TGTGCCAGCGGAGACATAAGGACAGGTTCAGAGACCCAGTACTTC.